A selection of T cell receptor beta chains follows, all from one sample in a study of early stage breast cancer tumors. Measured with immunoSEQ multiplex PCR; TCRdb has only the in-frame clones, and not every one. The sample holds 50,000 to 65,000 clones; around 80% are singletons and the top ten take around 3.2%. Sequencing was done on a sample of blood. The source of these receptors is a person in their thirties with breast cancer. The CDR3 runs from the conserved cysteine through the conserved F or W. Fields, in order: clone size, D gene, J gene, V gene, CDR3 DNA, CDR3 protein. D genes are given only for firm matches. Not every row has a clone size; where given, it reads once, few, many or a size class.

>-|-|TRBJ1-1|TRBV18
TGTGCCAGCTCACCCCGGGACAAGAACACTGAAGCTTTCTTT
CASSPRDKNTEAFF
>-|TRBD2|TRBJ2-7|TRBV5-1
TGCGCCAGCAGCTGGGGACTAGCGAAATCCTACGAGCAGTACTTC
CASSWGLAKSYEQYF
>-|-|TRBJ1-1|TRBV7-2
TGTGCCAGCAGCCAAGGGGGGAGCACTGAAGCTTTCTTT
CASSQGGSTEAFF
>once|-|TRBJ1-1|TRBV25-1
TGTGCCAGCAGAGACGGATGGAACACTGAAGCTTTCTTT
CASRDGWNTEAFF
>-|-|TRBJ2-2|TRBV9
TGTGCCAGCAGCGTAGGGACGGAAGCGAACACCGGGGAGCTGTTTTTT
CASSVGTEANTGELFF
>-|TRBD1|TRBJ1-5|TRBV4-2
TGTGCCAGCAGCCAAGCGACAGGGCGGCAGCCCCAGCATTTT
CASSQATGRQPQHF
>-|-|TRBJ2-2|TRBV10-3
TGTGCCATCAGTGACCGGGCAGGGTATTACGCGAACACCGGGGAGCTGTTTTTT
CAISDRAGYYANTGELFF
>-|TRBD2|TRBJ2-7|TRBV30
TGTGCCTGGGGTACTAGCGGCTACGAGCAGTACTTC
CAWGTSGYEQYF
>-|TRBD1|TRBJ1-1|TRBV4-1
TGCGCCAGCAGCCACCACTGGACAGGGGAAGCTTTCTTT
CASSHHWTGEAFF
>-|TRBD1|TRBJ1-1|TRBV30
TGTGCCTGGGCCGGGACAGCCGACACCGGGGCTGAAGCTTTCTTT
CAWAGTADTGAEAFF
>-|-|TRBJ1-1|TRBV6-6
TGTGCCAGCAGTTTTCCGGGGGTTGGGAACACTGAAGCTTTCTTT
CASSFPGVGNTEAFF
>few|TRBD2|TRBJ2-7|TRBV7-8
TGTGCCAGCAGCTTAGGGAGCGGGGAGTACTTC
CASSLGSGEYF
>-|-|TRBJ2-1|TRBV18
TGTGCCAGCTCACCTATCGAATCAACCGGTGAGCAGTTCTTC
CASSPIESTGEQFF
>-|-|TRBJ2-5|TRBV6-5
TGTGCCAGCAGCTCACTGTTTGGGGGAGAGACCCAGTACTTC
CASSSLFGGETQYF
>-|TRBD2|TRBJ2-1|TRBV5-6
TGTGCCAGCCAGCGGGAAGTCAAGAATGAGCAGTTCTTC
CASQREVKNEQFF
>-|TRBD1|TRBJ1-2|TRBV19
TGTGCCAGTAGTGCCCCCGGGCGTCCCGGGACAGGGGTTTCGAACTATGGCTACACCTTC
CASSAPGRPGTGVSNYGYTF
>few|TRBD1|TRBJ1-1|TRBV5-4
TGTGCCAGCAGCTTGGGGGACAGGGTAGATATTGAAGCTTTCTTT
CASSLGDRVDIEAFF
>-|-|TRBJ2-1|TRBV4-1
TGCGCCAGCAGCCAAGGTCCGGGGGGCGACCCGCTCTTC
CASSQGPGGDPLF
>few|-|TRBJ1-2|TRBV2
TGTGCCAGCAGTGCGTCAGGGGCTCTCTATGGCTACACCTTC
CASSASGALYGYTF
>-|-|TRBJ2-1|TRBV5-1
TGCGCCAGCAGCTTGGGACGGACGGTTAGTGAGCAGTTCTTC
CASSLGRTVSEQFF
>-|-|TRBJ2-1|TRBV5-1
TGCGCCAGCAGCTGGACCGCCGGCCGAGAGCAGTTCTTC
CASSWTAGREQFF
>-|-|TRBJ2-2|TRBV15
TGTGCCACCAGCAGGAGCGGAAACACCGGGGAGCTGTTTTTT
CATSRSGNTGELFF
>-|TRBD1|TRBJ2-7|TRBV7-6
TGTGCCAGCAGCCGGGGACAGGGTGGGTCCGAGCAGTACTTC
CASSRGQGGSEQYF
>-|TRBD1|TRBJ2-7|TRBV18
TGTGCCAGCTCACCACCGGGACAGACCTACGAGCAGTACTTC
CASSPPGQTYEQYF
>-|-|TRBJ1-2|TRBV18
TGTGCCAGCTCGCCATTCGTCGGGACGATAGATAACTATGGCTACACCTTC
CASSPFVGTIDNYGYTF
>-|-|TRBJ2-1|TRBV4-1
TGCGCCAGCAGTACATTTAACTACAATGAGCAGTTCTTC
CASSTFNYNEQFF
>-|TRBD2|TRBJ2-3|TRBV5-6
TGTGCCAGCAGCTCCGGACAGAGGGGACTAGCGGGAGGCCCAGATACGCAGTATTTT
CASSSGQRGLAGGPDTQYF
>-|-|TRBJ2-7|TRBV9
TGTGCCAGCAGCGTAGAGACTAGTAAGGCCGAGCAGTACTTC
CASSVETSKAEQYF
>once|-|TRBJ1-2|TRBV9
TGTGCCAGCAGCCCCCCTTTGCTTGTTGGCTACACCTTC
CASSPPLLVGYTF
>-|-|TRBJ2-3|TRBV7-8
TGTGCCAGCAACAGGGAGGGTTTTTCAGATACGCAGTATTTT
CASNREGFSDTQYF
>few|TRBD2|TRBJ2-3|TRBV25-1
TGTGCCAGCAGTGGGAGCGGGAGGGCCTTTGATACGCAGTATTTT
CASSGSGRAFDTQYF
>-|-|TRBJ2-2|TRBV7-2
TGTGCCAGCAGCTTAGCGGGACAGGAGCTGTTTTTT
CASSLAGQELFF
>-|TRBD2|TRBJ2-3|TRBV19
TGTGCCACCAGGCCGGGACTAGCGGTAGATACGCAGTATTTT
CATRPGLAVDTQYF
>-|-|TRBJ1-1|TRBV7-9
TGTGCCAGCGAAGAGAATCGGATGAACACTGAAGCTTTCTTT
CASEENRMNTEAFF
>-|TRBD2|TRBJ2-1|TRBV30
TGTGCCTTGACTAGCGGTAGCTCCTACAATGAGCAGTTCTTC
CALTSGSSYNEQFF
>-|-|TRBJ2-1|TRBV6-5
TGTGCCAGCAGCAACGATCAAAGTGGTGAGCAGTTCTTC
CASSNDQSGEQFF
>-|-|TRBJ1-5|TRBV6-5
TGTGCCAGCAACCCGGGGGGACCCAATCAGCCCCAGCATTTT
CASNPGGPNQPQHF
>few|-|TRBJ2-1|TRBV19
TGTGCCAGTAGAATCGGGACACAATACAATGAGCAGTTCTTC
CASRIGTQYNEQFF
>-|TRBD1|TRBJ1-2|TRBV7-9
TGTGCCAGCAACCGGGACAGGGCCTATGGCTACACCTTC
CASNRDRAYGYTF
>-|-|TRBJ2-1|TRBV5-4
TGTGCCAGCAGCTTGATGAGCTCCTACAATGAGCAGTTCTTC
CASSLMSSYNEQFF
>-|-|TRBJ2-3|TRBV5-1
TGCGCCAGCAGCTCTGGTGGGGGGGCAACAGATACGCAGTATTTT
CASSSGGGATDTQYF
>-|-|TRBJ1-3|TRBV7-2
TGTGCCAGCAGCTTAGTGGGTGGAAACACCATATATTTT
CASSLVGGNTIYF
>-|TRBD1|TRBJ1-5|TRBV5-6
TGTGCCAGCAGCTTGGGGAGACAGGGGGCGTATAGCAATCAGCCCCAGCATTTT
CASSLGRQGAYSNQPQHF
>-|TRBD1|TRBJ1-1|TRBV19
TGTGCCAGTAGGAACAGACAGGGTCTGAACACTGAAGCTTTCTTT
CASRNRQGLNTEAFF
>-|-|TRBJ1-1|TRBV30
TGTGCCTGGAGTGCTCACCTGAACACTGAAGCTTTCTTT
CAWSAHLNTEAFF
>-|-|TRBJ1-1|TRBV5-6
TGTGCCAGCAGCTTTGTCGGGCAGGGACCGTCTCACACTGAAGCTTTCTTT
CASSFVGQGPSHTEAFF
>-|-|TRBJ2-1|TRBV18
TGTGCCAGCTCACCACCTCAGCGCCCTAACAATGAGCAGTTCTTC
CASSPPQRPNNEQFF